This TCR beta chain was sequenced for a study of cytomegalovirus exposure and HLA in healthy donors. Whole-study context: A later analysis reported the 120 or so validation repertoires used the same platform as the roughly 700 first-cohort repertoires.

On this clone: The target antigen is unknown.

The data were produced by immunoSEQ multiplex PCR, yet TCRdb's version contains in-frame clones alone and is incomplete. In the table there are about 250,000 clones, about 88% of which are singletons. Whole-study results and caveats: Per published reports, the classifier diagnosed cytomegalovirus status with high specificity and sensitivity. Within the roughly 120 validation repertoires, first-cohort TCR clusters tended to co-occur, according to a later analysis. The authors listed roughly 150 TCR beta chains as cytomegalovirus-associated.

The CDR3 loop spans 17 amino acids. Per the germline V gene, CDR1 is SNHLY and CDR2 is FYNNEI. J lost 0 bases, V lost 7 bases, and 12 bases had no gene match. This clonotype originated in a man between 18 and 35 years old in good health and CMV-seropositive. The chain is built from TRBV2 and TRBJ2-1; the match to TRBD2 covers 7 bases. The material sequenced was PBMCs. CDR3 loop: CASTAGAPTLSYNEQFF. In DNA, the CDR3 is TGTGCCAGCACGGCGGGAGCACCCACACTCTCCTACAATGAGCAGTTCTTC.